This T cell receptor (beta chain) derives from a study of radiotherapy plus CTLA-4 blockade in lung cancer. Study as a whole: Objective responses were observed in approximately 20% of patients, and disease control was achieved by around 31%.

Findings of the study overall: Blood-borne expansion of tumor-derived TCR clones followed radiotherapy plus ipilimumab.

On this clone: The antigen is not known.

The repertoire was sequenced with immunoSEQ multiplex PCR; TCRdb's copy has only in-frame clones and lacks some. This sample yields around 110,000 clones, of which 70% to 85% are seen a single time; roughly 3.3% belongs to the top ten. The CDR3 runs 15 residues. Per germline, CDR1 LNHDA and CDR2 SQIVND (reference sequence). The V end lost 1 base, the J end lost 3 bases, and 13 bases lay between the germline ends. The specimen comprised peripheral blood, sampled from a patient treated with radiotherapy plus ipilimumab. The chain combines TRBV19 with TRBJ2-7; D may be TRBD1 (5 bases). This receptor was identified in a human donor with non-small cell lung cancer that progressed on radiotherapy plus ipilimumab. Some clones in this sample may be carry-over from other donors' samples. For the CDR3, the DNA is TGTGCCAGTAGTATAGGGTACCAGGGTATCTACGAGCAGTACTTC. This translates into CASSIGYQGIYEQYF.